The entry that follows covers one T cell receptor (beta chain) sequence. What it binds is unknown. This sample is drawn from a study of CD8+ T cells in alopecia areata. Study results and limitations: Scalp repertoires also include resident alphabeta T cells from normal skin.

Trimming pared 6 bases from V and 7 bases from J, leaving 13 bases between. The CDR3 is 13 residues long. The germline gives CDR1 SQVTM, CDR2 ANQGSEA. Extracted from the samples, RNA was reverse transcribed into cDNA to serve as the sequencing template. Clones were read by immunoSEQ multiplex PCR, and TCRdb kept only the in-frame ones, dropping some. Here the sample spans over 150,000 clones, 59% being singletons. This TCR was sampled from a human donor with alopecia areata. The rearrangement links TRBV29-1 to TRBJ1-6; D may be TRBD1 (6 bases). The material was CD4+ T cells sorted from blood, obtained at week 0. The CDR3 sequence: CSVRQEMNSPLHF. In DNA, the CDR3 is TGCAGCGTCCGACAGGAGATGAATTCACCCCTCCACTTT.